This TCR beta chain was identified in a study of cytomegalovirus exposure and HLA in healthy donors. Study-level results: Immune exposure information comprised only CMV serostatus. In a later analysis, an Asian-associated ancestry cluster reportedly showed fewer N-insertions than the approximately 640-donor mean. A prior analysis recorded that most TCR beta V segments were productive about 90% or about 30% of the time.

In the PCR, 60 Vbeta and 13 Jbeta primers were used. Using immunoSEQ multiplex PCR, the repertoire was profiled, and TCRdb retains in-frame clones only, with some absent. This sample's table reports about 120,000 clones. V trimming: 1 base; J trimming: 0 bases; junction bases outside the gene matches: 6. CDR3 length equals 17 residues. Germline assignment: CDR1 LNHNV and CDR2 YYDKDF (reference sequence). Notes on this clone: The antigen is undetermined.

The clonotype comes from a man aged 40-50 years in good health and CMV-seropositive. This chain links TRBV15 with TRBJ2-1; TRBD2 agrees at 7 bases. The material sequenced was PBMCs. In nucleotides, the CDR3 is TGTGCCACCAGCAGAGTTGCCGGCGGGAGCTCCTACAATGAGCAGTTCTTC. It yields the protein CATSRVAGGSSYNEQFF. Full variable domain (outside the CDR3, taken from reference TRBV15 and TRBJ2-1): DAMVIQNPRYQVTQFGKPVTLSCSQTLNHNVMYWYQQKSSQAPKLLFHYYDKDFNNEADTPDNFQSRRPNTSFCFLDIRSPGLGDTAMYLCATSRVAGGSSYNEQFFGPGTRLTVL.